The 2 T cell receptor beta chains below all came from one sample that was sequenced in a study of blood T cell repertoires in COVID-19. TCRdb's copy holds only in-frame clones and misses some; the assay was immunoSEQ multiplex PCR. Seen here are about 260,000 clones, 86% observed once, and the top ten hold around 9.5%. Sequenced: peripheral blood. These receptors all come from a man aged 35 to 55 who had recovered from COVID-19.

The chain couples TRBV12-5 to TRBJ2-1, with 9 bases aligning to TRBD2. V was pared by 8 bases and J by 2 bases, with 4 bases of the junction left unmatched. Germline V gene lookup returns CDR1 LGHNT and CDR2 FRNRAP. This CDR3 is 14 amino acids long. The CDR3 is CASKAGGTYNEQFF. The CDR3, as DNA: TGTGCTAGTAAAGCGGGGGGCACCTACAATGAGCAGTTCTTC. Looking up the rest from reference TRBV12-5 and TRBJ2-1 gives the full variable domain: DARVTQTPRHKVTEMGQEVTMRCQPILGHNTVFWYRQTMMQGLELLAYFRNRAPLDDSGMPKDRFSAEMPDATLATLKIQPSEPRDSAVYFCASKAGGTYNEQFFGPGTRLTVL.

The rearrangement uses TRBV5-6 and TRBJ2-5; the D gene is possibly TRBD1 (7 bases). In germline, CDR1 is SGHDT, CDR2 YYEEEE. The CDR3 is made up of 13 amino acids. Trimming removed 4 bases at V and 7 bases at J, with 14 bases between. The CDR3 region has the DNA TGTGCCAGCAGCCCCGGGACAGCGGGGACCCAGTACTTC. Translating it yields CASSPGTAGTQYF.